The T cell receptor beta chain under discussion was sequenced for a study of shared clonotypes between healthy human individuals. The authors divided CD4+ cells into CD45RA+ naive and CD45RA-negative memory subsets. The CDR3 has 16 amino acids. Germline V gene data show CDR1 as SGHRS and CDR2 as YFSETQ. Trimming took 4 bases from V and 2 from J, leaving 16 bases between them. The protocol was immunoSEQ multiplex PCR, while the TCRdb copy is restricted to in-frame clones and leaves out a portion. The sample holds more than 2 million clones, 95% seen once. The V gene is TRBV5-1, the J gene TRBJ1-3; D is perhaps TRBD1 (5 bases). This TCR was sampled from a man aged 18 to 30 in good health. The source material was naive CD4+ T cells sorted from blood. Subset: CD45RA+ positively selected. Here the CDR3 DNA reads TGCGCCAGCAGCCCCGAACCAGGGTATACTGGAAACACCATATATTTT. It is translated as CASSPEPGYTGNTIYF. Variable domain in full (rest from reference TRBV5-1 and TRBJ1-3): KAGVTQTPRYLIKTRGQQVTLSCSPISGHRSVSWYQQTPGQGLQFLFEYFSETQRNKGNFPGRFSGRQFSNSRSEMNVSTLELGDSALYLCASSPEPGYTGNTIYFGEGSWLTVV.